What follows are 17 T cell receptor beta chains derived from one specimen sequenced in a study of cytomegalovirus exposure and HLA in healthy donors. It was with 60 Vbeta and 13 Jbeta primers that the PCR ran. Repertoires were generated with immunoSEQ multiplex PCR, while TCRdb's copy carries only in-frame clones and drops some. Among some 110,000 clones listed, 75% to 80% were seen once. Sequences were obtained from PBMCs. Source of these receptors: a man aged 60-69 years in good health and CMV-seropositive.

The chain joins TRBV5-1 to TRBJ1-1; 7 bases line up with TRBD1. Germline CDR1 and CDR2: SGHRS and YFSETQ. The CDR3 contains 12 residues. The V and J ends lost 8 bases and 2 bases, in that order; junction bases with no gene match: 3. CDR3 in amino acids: CASTGENTEAFF. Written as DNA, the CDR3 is TGCGCCAGTACAGGGGAAAACACTGAAGCTTTCTTT.

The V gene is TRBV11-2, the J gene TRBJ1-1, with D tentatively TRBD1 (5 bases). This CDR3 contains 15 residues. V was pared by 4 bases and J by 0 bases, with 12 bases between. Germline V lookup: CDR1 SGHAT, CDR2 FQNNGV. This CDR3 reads CASSSLRGMNTEAFF. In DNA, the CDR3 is TGTGCCAGCAGCTCTTTGCGGGGGATGAACACTGAAGCTTTCTTT.

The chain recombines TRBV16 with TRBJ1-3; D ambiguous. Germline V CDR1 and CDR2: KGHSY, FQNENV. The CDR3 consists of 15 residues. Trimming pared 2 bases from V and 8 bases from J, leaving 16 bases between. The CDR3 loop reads CASSQTRSSRDTIYF. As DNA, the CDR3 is TGTGCCAGCAGCCAAACCCGGTCGTCCCGGGACACCATATATTTT.

CDR3 loop: CASSSSGGALEQYF. DNA for the CDR3: TGTGCCAGCAGTTCCAGCGGGGGGGCCCTCGAGCAGTACTTC. The V call is TRBV6-5, the J call TRBJ2-7; TRBD2 aligns across 10 bases. Losses at the gene ends were 4 bases for V and 6 bases for J; bases not matched to a gene: 6. There are 14 residues in the CDR3. The germline CDR1 and CDR2 sequences are MNHEY and SVGAGI.

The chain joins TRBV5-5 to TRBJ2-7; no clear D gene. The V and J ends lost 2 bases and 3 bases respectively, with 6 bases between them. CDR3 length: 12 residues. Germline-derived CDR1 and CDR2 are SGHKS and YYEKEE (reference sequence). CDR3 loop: CASSFDFYEQYF. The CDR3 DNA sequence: TGTGCCAGCAGCTTCGACTTCTACGAGCAGTACTTC.

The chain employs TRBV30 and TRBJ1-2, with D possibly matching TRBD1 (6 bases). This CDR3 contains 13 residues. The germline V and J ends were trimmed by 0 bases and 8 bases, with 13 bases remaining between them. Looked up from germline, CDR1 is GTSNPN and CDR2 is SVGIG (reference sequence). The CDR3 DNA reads TGTGCCTGGAGTGTACAGGGTCGAAGAGGCTACACCTTC. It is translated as CAWSVQGRRGYTF. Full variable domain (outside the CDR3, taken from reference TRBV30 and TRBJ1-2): SQTIHQWPATLVQPVGSPLSLECTVEGTSNPNLYWYRQAAGRGLQLLFYSVGIGQISSEVPQNLSASRPQDRQFILSSKKLLLSDSGFYLCAWSVQGRRGYTFGSGTRLTVV.

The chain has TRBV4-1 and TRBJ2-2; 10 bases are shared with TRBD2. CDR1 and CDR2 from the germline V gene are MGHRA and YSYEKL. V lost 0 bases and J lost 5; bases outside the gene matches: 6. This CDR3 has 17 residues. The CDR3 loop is CASSQEVLAGGTGELFF. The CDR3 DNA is TGCGCCAGCAGCCAAGAGGTCTTAGCGGGGGGTACCGGGGAGCTGTTTTTT.

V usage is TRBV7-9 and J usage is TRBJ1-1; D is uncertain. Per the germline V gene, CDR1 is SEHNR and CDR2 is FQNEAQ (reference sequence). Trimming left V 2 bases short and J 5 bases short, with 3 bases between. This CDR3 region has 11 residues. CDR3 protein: CASSLTTEAFF. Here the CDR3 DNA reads TGTGCCAGCAGCTTAACAACTGAAGCTTTCTTT.

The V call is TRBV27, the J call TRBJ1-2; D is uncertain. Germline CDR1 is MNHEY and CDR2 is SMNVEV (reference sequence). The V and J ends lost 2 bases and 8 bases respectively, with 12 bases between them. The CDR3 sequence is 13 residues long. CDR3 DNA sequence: TGTGCCAGCAGTTTAGACGGACTATGGGGCTACACCTTC. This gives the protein CASSLDGLWGYTF.

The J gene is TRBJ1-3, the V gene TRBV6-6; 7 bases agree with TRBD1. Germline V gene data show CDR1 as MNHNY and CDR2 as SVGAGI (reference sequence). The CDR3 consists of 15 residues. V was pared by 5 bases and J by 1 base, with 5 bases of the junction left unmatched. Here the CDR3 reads CASSEGQSSGNTIYF. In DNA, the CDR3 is TGTGCCAGCAGTGAGGGACAGTCTTCTGGAAACACCATATATTTT.

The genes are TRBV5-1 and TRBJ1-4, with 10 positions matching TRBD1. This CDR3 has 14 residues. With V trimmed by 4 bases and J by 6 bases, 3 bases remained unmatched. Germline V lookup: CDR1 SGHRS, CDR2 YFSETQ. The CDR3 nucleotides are TGCGCCAGCAGCCCGGGACAGGGGCATGAAAAACTGTTTTTT. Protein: CASSPGQGHEKLFF. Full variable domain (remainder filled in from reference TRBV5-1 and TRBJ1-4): KAGVTQTPRYLIKTRGQQVTLSCSPISGHRSVSWYQQTPGQGLQFLFEYFSETQRNKGNFPGRFSGRQFSNSRSEMNVSTLELGDSALYLCASSPGQGHEKLFFGSGTQLSVL.

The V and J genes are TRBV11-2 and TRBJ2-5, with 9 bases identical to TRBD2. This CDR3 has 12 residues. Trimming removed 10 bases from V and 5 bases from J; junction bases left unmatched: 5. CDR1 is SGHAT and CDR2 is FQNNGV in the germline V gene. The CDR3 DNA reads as TGTGCCACGGCTAGCGGGAAGGAGACCCAGTACTTC. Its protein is CATASGKETQYF.

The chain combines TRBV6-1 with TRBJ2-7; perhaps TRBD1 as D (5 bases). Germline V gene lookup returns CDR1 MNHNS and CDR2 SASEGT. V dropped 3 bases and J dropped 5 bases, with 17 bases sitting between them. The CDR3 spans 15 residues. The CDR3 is CASSDQGSMIDEQYF. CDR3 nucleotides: TGTGCCAGCAGTGACCAGGGTTCGATGATCGACGAGCAGTACTTC.

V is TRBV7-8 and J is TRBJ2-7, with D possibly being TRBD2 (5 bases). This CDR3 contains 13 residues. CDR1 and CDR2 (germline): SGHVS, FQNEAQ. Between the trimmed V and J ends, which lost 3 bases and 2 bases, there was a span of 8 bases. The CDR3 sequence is CASSFNGAYEQYF. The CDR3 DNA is TGTGCCAGCAGCTTTAACGGGGCCTACGAGCAGTACTTC.

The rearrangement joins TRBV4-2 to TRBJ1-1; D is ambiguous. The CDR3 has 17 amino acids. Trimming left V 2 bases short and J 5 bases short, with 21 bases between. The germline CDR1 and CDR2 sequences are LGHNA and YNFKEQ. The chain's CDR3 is CASSQIPSGNLRTEAFF. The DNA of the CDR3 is TGTGCCAGCAGCCAAATACCCTCCGGGAACCTGAGGACTGAAGCTTTCTTT.

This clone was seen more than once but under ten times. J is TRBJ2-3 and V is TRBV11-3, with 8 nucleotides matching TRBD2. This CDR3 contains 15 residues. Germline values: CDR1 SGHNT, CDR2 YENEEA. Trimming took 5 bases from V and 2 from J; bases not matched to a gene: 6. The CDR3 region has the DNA TGTGCCAGCAGCCCCGGGGGGGGCCCCACAGATACGCAGTATTTT. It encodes CASSPGGGPTDTQYF.

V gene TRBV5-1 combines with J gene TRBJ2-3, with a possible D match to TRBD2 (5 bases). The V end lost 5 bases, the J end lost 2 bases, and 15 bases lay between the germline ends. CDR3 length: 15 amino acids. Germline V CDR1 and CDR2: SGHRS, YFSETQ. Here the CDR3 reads CASRDSGSDTDTQYF. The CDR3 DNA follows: TGCGCCAGCAGGGACTCGGGTTCGGACACAGATACGCAGTATTTT.